The clone carrying this TCR beta chain was counted only a few times. These data originate in a study of blood T cell repertoires in COVID-19. The V and J ends lost 3 bases and 0 bases respectively, with 6 bases between them. This CDR3 is built from 15 residues. Germline V lookup: CDR1 MNHEY, CDR2 SVGEGT. Under the authors' procedure: From reference gene primer amplification, estimates of nucleated cell counts were derived. The protocol was immunoSEQ multiplex PCR, while the TCRdb copy is restricted to in-frame clones and leaves out a portion. That table gives V, J and clone size, and the DNA gave D and trimming. The table records about 280,000 clones, 88% of them present only once.

The V gene is TRBV6-2 or TRBV6-3, the J gene TRBJ2-6; weak D call: TRBD1 (5 bases). The source material was peripheral blood. This receptor was identified in a man younger than 35 with active or convalescent COVID-19. The CDR3 reads CASSYDSSGANVLTF. DNA of the CDR3: TGTGCCAGCAGTTATGACAGCTCTGGGGCCAACGTCCTGACTTTC.